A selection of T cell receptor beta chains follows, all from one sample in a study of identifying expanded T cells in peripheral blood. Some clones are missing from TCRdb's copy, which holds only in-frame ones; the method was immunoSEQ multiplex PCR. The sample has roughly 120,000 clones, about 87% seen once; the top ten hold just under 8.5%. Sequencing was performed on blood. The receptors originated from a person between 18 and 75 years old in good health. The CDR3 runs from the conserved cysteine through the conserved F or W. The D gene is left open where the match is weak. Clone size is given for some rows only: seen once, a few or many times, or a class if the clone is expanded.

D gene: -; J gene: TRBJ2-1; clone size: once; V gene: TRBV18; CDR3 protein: CASSPRYGNEQFF; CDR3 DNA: TGTGCCAGCTCACCACGGTACGGCAATGAGCAGTTCTTC
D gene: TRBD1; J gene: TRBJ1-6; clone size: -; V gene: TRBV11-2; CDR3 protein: CASSSLGQGNSPLHF; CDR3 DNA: TGTGCCAGCAGCTCTCTAGGACAGGGGAATTCACCCCTCCACTTT
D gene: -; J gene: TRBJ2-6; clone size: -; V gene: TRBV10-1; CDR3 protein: CASSPPLSGANVLTF; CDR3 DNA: TGCGCCAGCAGTCCACCCCTCTCTGGGGCCAACGTCCTGACTTTC
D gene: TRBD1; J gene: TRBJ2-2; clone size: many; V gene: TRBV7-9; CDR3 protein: CASSLDRDTGELFF; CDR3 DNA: TGTGCCAGCAGCCTCGACAGGGACACCGGGGAGCTGTTTTTT
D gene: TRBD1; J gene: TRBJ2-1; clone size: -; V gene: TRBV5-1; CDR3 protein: CASQTGYANEQFF; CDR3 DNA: TGCGCCAGCCAGACAGGGTATGCCAATGAGCAGTTCTTC
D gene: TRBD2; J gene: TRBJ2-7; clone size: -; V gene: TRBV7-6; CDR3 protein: CASSLAAGGREQYF; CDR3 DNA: TGTGCCAGCAGCTTAGCGGCGGGAGGTCGGGAGCAGTACTTC
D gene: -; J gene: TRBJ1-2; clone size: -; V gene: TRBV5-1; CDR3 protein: CASSPDPGRGGNYGYTF; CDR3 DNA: TGCGCCAGCAGCCCCGACCCGGGGAGGGGAGGTAACTATGGCTACACCTTC
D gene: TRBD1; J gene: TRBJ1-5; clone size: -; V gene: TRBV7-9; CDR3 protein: CASSAIGQGASQPQHF; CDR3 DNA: TGTGCCAGCAGCGCAATCGGACAGGGGGCGAGTCAGCCCCAGCATTTT
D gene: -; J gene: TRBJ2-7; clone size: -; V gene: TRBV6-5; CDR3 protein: CASSYARGSTYEQYF; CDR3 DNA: TGTGCCAGCAGTTACGCCAGGGGTTCTACCTACGAGCAGTACTTC
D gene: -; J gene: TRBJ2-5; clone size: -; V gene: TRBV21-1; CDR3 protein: CASSKGGTGGGETQYF; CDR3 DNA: TGTGCCAGCAGCAAAGGAGGGACAGGGGGCGGGGAGACCCAGTACTTC
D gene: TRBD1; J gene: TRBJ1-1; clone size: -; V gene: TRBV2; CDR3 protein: CASKRDSLNTEAFF; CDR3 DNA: TGTGCCAGCAAAAGGGACAGTTTGAACACTGAAGCTTTCTTT
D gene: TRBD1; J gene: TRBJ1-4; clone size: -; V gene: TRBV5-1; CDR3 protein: CASSFGDRETNEKLFF; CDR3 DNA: TGCGCCAGCAGCTTCGGGGACAGGGAAACTAATGAAAAACTGTTTTTT
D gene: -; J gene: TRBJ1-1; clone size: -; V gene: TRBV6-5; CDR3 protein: CASSRQENTEAFF; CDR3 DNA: TGTGCCAGCAGTCGACAGGAGAACACTGAAGCTTTCTTT
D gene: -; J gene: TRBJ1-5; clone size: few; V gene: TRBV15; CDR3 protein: CATSTGLNQPQHF; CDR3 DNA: TGTGCCACCTCTACAGGGTTAAATCAGCCCCAGCATTTT
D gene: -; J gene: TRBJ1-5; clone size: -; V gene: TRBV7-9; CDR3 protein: CASSLGGGDSQPQHF; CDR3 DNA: TGTGCCAGCAGCTTAGGAGGAGGAGATAGTCAGCCCCAGCATTTT
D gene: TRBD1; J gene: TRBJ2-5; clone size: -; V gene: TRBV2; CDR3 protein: CASSTQGTETQYF; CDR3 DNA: TGTGCCAGCAGTACACAGGGGACAGAGACCCAGTACTTC
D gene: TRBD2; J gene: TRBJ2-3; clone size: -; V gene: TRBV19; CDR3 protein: CASSGSSGNTQDTQYF; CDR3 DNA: TGTGCCAGTAGTGGGAGTAGCGGGAATACTCAAGATACGCAGTATTTT
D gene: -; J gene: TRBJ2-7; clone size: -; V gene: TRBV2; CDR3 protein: CASRRMGDEQYF; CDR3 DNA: TGTGCCAGCAGAAGGATGGGAGACGAGCAGTACTTC
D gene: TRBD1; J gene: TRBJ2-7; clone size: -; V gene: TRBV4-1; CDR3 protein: CASSQTGTGNEQYF; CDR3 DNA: TGCGCCAGCAGCCAAACCGGGACAGGGAACGAGCAGTACTTC
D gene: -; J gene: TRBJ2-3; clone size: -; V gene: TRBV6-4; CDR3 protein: CASSEQGSTDTQYF; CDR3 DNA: TGTGCCAGCAGTGAGCAGGGAAGCACAGATACGCAGTATTTT
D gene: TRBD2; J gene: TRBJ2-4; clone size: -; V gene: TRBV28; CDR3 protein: CASSSRLAAWYF; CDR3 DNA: TGTGCCAGCAGTTCCAGACTAGCCGCCTGGTACTTC
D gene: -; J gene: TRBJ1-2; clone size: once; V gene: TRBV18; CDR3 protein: CASSQTGTNNYGYTF; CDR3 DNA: TGTGCCAGCTCACAGACCGGGACGAATAACTATGGCTACACCTTC
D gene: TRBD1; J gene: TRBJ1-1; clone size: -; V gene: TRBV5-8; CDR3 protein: CASSLAGQGYIEAFF; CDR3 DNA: TGTGCCAGCAGCTTGGCGGGACAGGGGTATATTGAAGCTTTCTTT
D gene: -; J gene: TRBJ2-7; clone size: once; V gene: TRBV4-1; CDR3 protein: CASSQGEGFDYEQYF; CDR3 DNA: TGCGCCAGCAGCCAAGGGGAAGGTTTTGACTACGAGCAGTACTTC
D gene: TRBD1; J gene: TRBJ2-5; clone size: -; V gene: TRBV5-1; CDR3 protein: CASSLGQGSRKLQETQYF; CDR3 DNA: TGCGCCAGCAGCTTGGGACAGGGTTCGAGAAAACTGCAAGAGACCCAGTACTTC
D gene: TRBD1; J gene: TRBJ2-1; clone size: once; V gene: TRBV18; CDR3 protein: CASSPEIDRGNNEQFF; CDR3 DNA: TGTGCCAGCTCACCGGAAATTGACAGGGGGAACAATGAGCAGTTCTTC
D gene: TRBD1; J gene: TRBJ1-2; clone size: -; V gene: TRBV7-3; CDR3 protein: CASSPGQQDGYTF; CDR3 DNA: TGTGCCAGCAGCCCGGGACAGCAAGATGGCTACACCTTC
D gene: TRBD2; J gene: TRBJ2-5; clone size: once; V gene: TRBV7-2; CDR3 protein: CASSLGLAGGQETQYF; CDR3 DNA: TGTGCCAGCAGCTTAGGTCTAGCGGGAGGCCAAGAGACCCAGTACTTC
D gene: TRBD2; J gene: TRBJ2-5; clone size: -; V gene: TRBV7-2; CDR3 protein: CASSLDAGGPGETQYF; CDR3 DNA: TGTGCCAGCAGCTTAGATGCGGGGGGGCCTGGAGAGACCCAGTACTTC
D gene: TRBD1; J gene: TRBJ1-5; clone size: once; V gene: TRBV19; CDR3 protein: CASSLGQGNQPQHF; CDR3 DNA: TGTGCCAGTAGTCTTGGACAGGGCAATCAGCCCCAGCATTTT
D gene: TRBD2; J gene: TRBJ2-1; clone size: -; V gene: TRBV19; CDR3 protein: CASSITSGGAPGSSYNEQFF; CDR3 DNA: TGTGCCAGTAGTATAACTAGCGGGGGGGCCCCCGGGAGCTCCTACAATGAGCAGTTCTTC
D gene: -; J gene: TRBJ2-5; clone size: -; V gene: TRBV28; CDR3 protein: CASSLPGLGEETQYF; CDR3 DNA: TGTGCCAGCAGTTTACCGGGTTTGGGGGAAGAGACCCAGTACTTC
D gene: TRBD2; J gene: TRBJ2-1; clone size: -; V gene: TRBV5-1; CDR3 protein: CATSTQGLKDNEQFF; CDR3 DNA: TGCGCCACCTCTACGCAGGGACTAAAGGACAATGAGCAGTTCTTC
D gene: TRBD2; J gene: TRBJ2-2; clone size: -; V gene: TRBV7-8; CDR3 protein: CASSLDLGASGPNTGELFF; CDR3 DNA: TGTGCCAGCAGCTTAGATCTCGGGGCTAGCGGACCGAACACCGGGGAGCTGTTTTTT
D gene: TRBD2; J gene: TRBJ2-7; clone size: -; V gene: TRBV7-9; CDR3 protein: CASSLVSSGTYEQYF; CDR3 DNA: TGTGCCAGCAGCTTGGTTTCTAGCGGGACCTACGAGCAGTACTTC
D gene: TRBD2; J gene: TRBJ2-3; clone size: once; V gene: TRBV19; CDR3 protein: CASSTTSGGGDTQYF; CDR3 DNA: TGTGCCAGTAGTACGACTAGCGGGGGGGGAGATACGCAGTATTTT
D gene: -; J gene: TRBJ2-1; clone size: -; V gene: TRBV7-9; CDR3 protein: CASSYRGRNDEQFF; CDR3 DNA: TGTGCCAGCAGCTATAGAGGCAGGAATGATGAGCAGTTCTTC
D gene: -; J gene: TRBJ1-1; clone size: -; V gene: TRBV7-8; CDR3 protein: CASSLNRVTEAFF; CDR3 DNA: TGTGCCAGCAGCTTAAACAGGGTAACTGAAGCTTTCTTT
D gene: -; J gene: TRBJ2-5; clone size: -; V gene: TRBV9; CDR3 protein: CASSVADFGGETQYF; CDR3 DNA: TGTGCCAGCAGCGTAGCTGATTTCGGGGGCGAGACCCAGTACTTC
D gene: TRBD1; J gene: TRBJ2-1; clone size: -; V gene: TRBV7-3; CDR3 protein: CASSVQGATYNEQFF; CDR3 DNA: TGTGCCAGCAGCGTACAGGGGGCCACCTACAATGAGCAGTTCTTC
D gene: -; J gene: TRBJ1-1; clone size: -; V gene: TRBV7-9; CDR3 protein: CASSLLGGDTEAFF; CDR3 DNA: TGTGCCAGCAGCTTACTAGGGGGGGACACTGAAGCTTTCTTT
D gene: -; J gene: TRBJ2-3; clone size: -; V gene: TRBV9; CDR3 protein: CASSGTSTDTQYF; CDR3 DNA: TGTGCCAGCAGCGGGACTAGCACAGATACGCAGTATTTT
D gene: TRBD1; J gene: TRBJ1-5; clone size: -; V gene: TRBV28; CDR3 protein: CASNQGQLYNQPQHF; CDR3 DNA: TGTGCCAGCAACCAGGGACAGTTATACAATCAGCCCCAGCATTTT
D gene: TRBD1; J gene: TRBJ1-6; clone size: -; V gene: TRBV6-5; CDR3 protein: CASSRQGADSPLHF; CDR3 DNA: TGTGCCAGCAGCCGACAGGGGGCCGATTCACCCCTCCACTTT
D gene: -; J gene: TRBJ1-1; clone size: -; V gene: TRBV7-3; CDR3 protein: CASSPWNTEAFF; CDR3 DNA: TGTGCCAGCAGCCCTTGGAACACTGAAGCTTTCTTT
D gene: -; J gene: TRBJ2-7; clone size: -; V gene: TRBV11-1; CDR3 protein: CASSLARERQWLAYEQYF; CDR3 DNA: TGTGCCAGCAGCTTAGCTCGGGAACGTCAATGGCTAGCCTACGAGCAGTACTTC